The 21 T cell receptor beta chains below were found in one sample sequenced in a study of T cells in Graves' hyperthyroidism and ophthalmopathy. What was amplified from RNA transcripts were TCR beta CDR3 regions. The HTBI primer set served for first-round RT-PCR of the TCR CDR3. TCRdb analysed the multiplex PCR reads with MiXCR anew, one entry per CDR3 protein. Of about 500,000 distinct CDR3 sequences in the sample, 16% were seen once. Sequencing was performed on blood. These receptors originate from a woman between 25 and 40 years old with Graves' ophthalmopathy.

This clonotype has a handful of counts. This chain links TRBV4-3 with TRBJ1-3; D unclear. Germline assignment: CDR1 LGHNA and CDR2 YSLEER. The CDR3 is made up of 17 amino acids. The V end was cut by 1 base, the J end by 2 bases, with 15 bases between. DNA for the CDR3: TGCGCCAGCAGCCAAGCCCTGAACCATCAACCTGGAAACACCATATATTTT. Translating it yields CASSQALNHQPGNTIYF.

This clonotype occurred many times. The chain has TRBV5-4 and TRBJ2-7; TRBD2 matches 7 bases. After removal of 5 bases from V and 7 bases from J, the junction contained 12 bases not matched to a gene. The CDR3 contains 14 residues. Germline V gene sequence: CDR1 SGHNT, CDR2 YYREEE (reference sequence). For the CDR3, the DNA is TGTGCCAGCAGGGAGGCGGGAGAAACGTGGGAGCAGTACTTC. Translating it yields CASREAGETWEQYF.

This clonotype was counted between two and nine times. The chain links TRBV7-3 to TRBJ2-3; 8 bases agree with TRBD2. Germline values: CDR1 SGHTA, CDR2 FQGTGA. The V segment lost 1 base and the J segment 4 bases; nucleotides outside the gene matches: 7. The CDR3 has 16 residues. CDR3 sequence (DNA): TGTGCCAGCAGCTTAAACGGGAGGGCCCTCTCAGATACGCAGTATTTT. As protein: CASSLNGRALSDTQYF.

The V and J genes are TRBV5-8 and TRBJ1-1, with D tentatively TRBD1 (6 bases). Germline-derived CDR1 and CDR2 are SGHTS and YDEGEE. The CDR3 extends over 16 amino acids. V lost 4 bases and J lost 4, with 20 bases in between. Written as DNA, the CDR3 is TGTGCCAGCAGCAAGGAACCAGGGGCTCCGAGCACTGAAGCTTTCTTT. Protein sequence: CASSKEPGAPSTEAFF.

This clonotype was detected many times. The chain uses TRBV5-1 and TRBJ1-2; D is uncertain. Germline values: CDR1 SGHRS, CDR2 YFSETQ. CDR3 length: 14 residues. V lost 0 bases to trimming and J lost 7 bases, with 13 bases between them. The CDR3, as DNA: TGCGCCAGCAGCTTGGAAGGCAATTCGGCTGGCTACACCTTC. This gives the protein CASSLEGNSAGYTF.

The V gene is TRBV19, the J gene TRBJ1-4, with D possibly matching TRBD1 (5 bases). With 11 bases removed from V and 5 bases from J, the gap between germline ends came to 18 bases. Germline CDR1 LNHDA, CDR2 SQIVND (reference sequence). The CDR3 totals 14 residues. The CDR3 sequence: CASTPGGRNEKLFF. CDR3 DNA sequence: TGTGCCTCCACGCCGGGGGGTCGCAATGAAAAACTGTTTTTT.

This clonotype was seen ten or more times. V usage is TRBV2 and J usage is TRBJ2-7; possible D gene TRBD1, 6 bases. Per the germline V gene, CDR1 is SNHLY and CDR2 is FYNNEI. Trimming cost V 5 bases and J 0 bases, with 11 bases left between them. CDR3 length: 14 residues. DNA of the CDR3: TGTGCCAGCAGTTACAGGGAGAGCTCCTACGAGCAGTACTTC. This sequence encodes CASSYRESSYEQYF. Combining the CDR3 with reference TRBV2 and TRBJ2-7 gives the whole variable domain EPEVTQTPSHQVTQMGQEVILRCVPISNHLYFYWYRQILGQKVEFLVSFYNNEISEKSEIFDDQFSVERPDGSNFTLKIRSTKLEDSAMYFCASSYRESSYEQYFGPGTRLTVT.

Many counts were recorded for this clonotype. The V and J genes are TRBV7-2 and TRBJ1-2; TRBD1 matches at 9 bases. Germline trimming cut 5 bases from V and 6 bases from J; bases unmatched to any gene: 7. Germline CDR1 and CDR2: SGHTA and FQGNSA. This CDR3 is 14 amino acids long. The CDR3: CASSPWDRENGYTF. CDR3 in DNA: TGTGCCAGCAGCCCTTGGGACAGGGAGAATGGCTACACCTTC.

This clonotype has more than one count but fewer than ten. A clone one base away is much larger, so this may be a read error. J is TRBJ2-1 and V is TRBV18; tentatively, D is TRBD1 (6 bases). Trimming pared 4 bases from V and 3 bases from J, leaving 13 bases between. Germline values: CDR1 KGHSH, CDR2 LQKENI. CDR3 length: 15 residues. CDR3 amino acids: CASSLWGRGYNEQFF. CDR3 DNA: TGTGCCAGCTCACTCTGGGGCAGGGGCTACAATGAGCAGTTCTTC.

V is TRBV20-1 and J is TRBJ1-5; D gene ambiguous. The CDR3 sequence is 16 residues long. Germline V gives CDR1 DFQATT, CDR2 SNEGSKA (reference sequence). V dropped 3 bases and J dropped 4 bases, with 19 bases sitting between them. CDR3 coding DNA: TGCAGTGCTAGTGATCGGGTAGGGCAGCGGAATCAGCCCCAGCATTTT. It codes for CSASDRVGQRNQPQHF.

This clonotype was counted only a few times. The chain has TRBV15 and TRBJ2-5, with D possibly TRBD1 on 5 matching bases. This CDR3 region has 14 residues. Germline V CDR1 and CDR2: LNHNV, YYDKDF (reference sequence). Trimming removed 0 bases at V and 4 bases at J, with 9 bases between. The CDR3 bases are TGTGCCACCAGCAGAGATCTTACAGGAGAGACCCAGTACTTC. Residues: CATSRDLTGETQYF. The whole variable domain, remainder taken from reference TRBV15 and TRBJ2-5, is DAMVIQNPRYQVTQFGKPVTLSCSQTLNHNVMYWYQQKSSQAPKLLFHYYDKDFNNEADTPDNFQSRRPNTSFCFLDIRSPGLGDTAMYLCATSRDLTGETQYFGPGTRLLVL.

This chain connects TRBV10-1 to TRBJ1-1; no definite D call. Germline V gene data show CDR1 as WNHNN and CDR2 as SYGVQD (reference sequence). Trimming shortened V by 6 bases and J by 0 bases, and 8 bases separated the two germline ends. The CDR3 extends over 13 amino acids. In DNA form, the CDR3 reads TGCGCCAGCAGGAGGGAATTGAACACTGAAGCTTTCTTT. This encodes CASRRELNTEAFF.

This clonotype was seen a few times. The chain employs TRBV20-1 and TRBJ1-4, with TRBD1 matching 9 bases. This CDR3 region has 16 residues. Germline trimming cut 0 bases from V and 5 bases from J; bases unmatched to any gene: 7. Germline CDR1 reads DFQATT; CDR2 reads SNEGSKA (reference sequence). The CDR3 region is CSARDPTGTGNEKLFF. CDR3 DNA: TGCAGTGCTAGAGATCCCACTGGGACAGGGAATGAAAAACTGTTTTTT.

This clonotype showed up many times. The chain joins TRBV6-6 to TRBJ1-1, with D possibly matching TRBD1 (5 bases). There are 12 residues in the CDR3. From germline, CDR1 is MNHNY and CDR2 SVGAGI (reference sequence). Trimming stripped 0 bases from V and 8 bases from J, with 7 bases between. Here the CDR3 reads CASSYSGLEAFF. The CDR3 DNA reads as TGTGCCAGCAGTTACTCGGGACTAGAAGCTTTCTTT.

The rearrangement joins TRBV20-1 to TRBJ2-3, with D unclear. Germline V gene data show CDR1 as DFQATT and CDR2 as SNEGSKA (reference sequence). The V end lost 8 bases, the J end lost 0 bases, and 12 bases lay between the germline ends. The CDR3 runs 13 residues. CDR3 loop: CSRRPPSTDTQYF. The DNA of the CDR3 is TGCAGTCGCCGTCCGCCTAGCACAGATACGCAGTATTTT.

This clonotype has ten or more counts. In DNA form, the CDR3 reads TGTGCCACCAGTGATTTGGTGAAGGCCCGCACAGATACGCAGTATTTT. Translation: CATSDLVKARTDTQYF. The rearrangement links TRBV24-1 to TRBJ2-3, with D unclear. The germline V gene has CDR1 KGHDR and CDR2 SFDVKD. The CDR3 is 16 residues long. Trimming cost V 0 bases and J 1 base, with 10 bases left between them.

This clonotype was counted between two and nine times. This rearrangement joins TRBV2 to TRBJ2-7; D is unresolved. CDR3 length: 14 residues. Germline V CDR1 and CDR2: SNHLY, FYNNEI. V was clipped by 3 bases and J by 2 bases, with 11 bases between them. The CDR3 sequence: CASSDLLPAYEQYF. The CDR3 DNA is TGTGCCAGCAGTGACCTACTGCCAGCCTACGAGCAGTACTTC. The full variable domain, its missing parts supplied by reference TRBV2 and TRBJ2-7, is EPEVTQTPSHQVTQMGQEVILRCVPISNHLYFYWYRQILGQKVEFLVSFYNNEISEKSEIFDDQFSVERPDGSNFTLKIRSTKLEDSAMYFCASSDLLPAYEQYFGPGTRLTVT.

CDR3 loop: CASSYSRQGGYTGELFF. Written as DNA, the CDR3 is TGTGCCAGCAGTTACTCACGACAGGGGGGATACACCGGGGAGCTGTTTTTT. The rearrangement joins TRBV6-2 or TRBV6-3 to TRBJ2-2, with 9 bases identical to TRBD1. Trimming cost V 0 bases and J 3 bases; bases outside gene matches: 5. The CDR3 contains 17 residues. Germline V gives CDR1 MNHEY, CDR2 SVGEGT.

At least ten counts were recorded for this clonotype. The chain carries TRBV12-3 or TRBV12-4 and TRBJ2-3; TRBD2 matches at 9 bases. V lost 7 bases and J lost 3; bases outside the gene matches: 8. There are 15 residues in the CDR3. In DNA form, the CDR3 reads TGTGCCAGCACTTCAAGCGGGAGGAGGACAGATACGCAGTATTTT. The encoded protein is CASTSSGRRTDTQYF.

This clonotype was picked up many times. The rearrangement links TRBV28 to TRBJ1-2; no clear D. CDR3 size: 15 residues. The germline V gene has CDR1 MDHEN and CDR2 SYDVKM. Trimming cost V 6 bases and J 5 bases, with 19 bases left between them. Written as DNA, the CDR3 is TGTGCCAGCAGGGCCATGGGGTGGGATGGATATGGCTACACCTTC. This gives the protein CASRAMGWDGYGYTF.

Many counts were recorded for this clonotype. The V call is TRBV20-1, the J call TRBJ2-5, with 15 bases that match TRBD2. With 6 bases clipped from V and 6 bases from J, the junction kept 17 bases outside the gene matches. From germline, CDR1 is DFQATT and CDR2 SNEGSKA (reference sequence). The CDR3 loop spans 18 amino acids. CDR3 residues: CSATTAGLAGGLGKTQYF. The CDR3 DNA follows: TGCAGTGCCACGACCGCCGGACTAGCGGGAGGGTTAGGGAAGACCCAGTACTTC.